This entry lists 14 T cell receptor beta chains sequenced from one sample in a study of blood T cell repertoires in COVID-19 (dated by TCRdb to the early 2020s). Library preparation was by the immunoSEQ multiplex PCR assay. Imported from immuneACCESS, the table was reduced by TCRdb to in-frame sequences with V and J called. These copies leave out some clones; in studies compared against another copy, an unresolved V gene accounts for under half, and the cause of the remainder is not known. In all, the sample holds about 300,000 clones, and more than 75% of those were seen once. The top ten constitute roughly 2.6% of the sample. The specimen was PBMCs or T cells enriched from blood (not recorded which). The receptors were gathered from a woman between 18 and 30 years old who had recovered from COVID-19.

J is TRBJ2-2 and V is TRBV29-1; the match to TRBD1 covers 9 bases. The germline V gene encodes CDR1 SQVTM and CDR2 ANQGSEA. This CDR3 region has 15 residues. Trimming cost V 6 bases and J 1 base; bases outside gene matches: 6. The CDR3 coding sequence is TGCAGCGTGGGGACAGGGTCGCGGAACACCGGGGAGCTGTTTTTT. Translated: CSVGTGSRNTGELFF.

The chain recombines TRBV5-1 with TRBJ2-5, with 8 bases that match TRBD2. The CDR3 runs 16 residues. V gave up 0 bases and J gave up 4 bases; unmatched junction bases: 8. Per germline, CDR1 SGHRS and CDR2 YFSETQ. CDR3 sequence: CASSLGFGRAVETQYF. Here the CDR3 DNA reads TGCGCCAGCAGCTTGGGGTTCGGGAGGGCCGTAGAGACCCAGTACTTC. Looking up the rest from reference TRBV5-1 and TRBJ2-5 gives the full variable domain: KAGVTQTPRYLIKTRGQQVTLSCSPISGHRSVSWYQQTPGQGLQFLFEYFSETQRNKGNFPGRFSGRQFSNSRSEMNVSTLELGDSALYLCASSLGFGRAVETQYFGPGTRLLVL.

This chain joins TRBV9 and TRBJ1-1; D may be TRBD1 (6 bases). The V end was cut by 3 bases, the J end by 1 base, with 13 bases between. Germline values: CDR1 SGDLS, CDR2 YYNGEE. This CDR3 has 15 amino acids. The CDR3 loop is CASSATGYQNTEAFF. The CDR3 region has the DNA TGTGCCAGCAGCGCAACAGGGTACCAGAACACTGAAGCTTTCTTT.

The chain has TRBV10-3 and TRBJ2-5; D unclear. Trimming shortened V by 0 bases and J by 2 bases, and 7 bases separated the two germline ends. CDR3 length: 14 amino acids. From germline, CDR1 is ENHRY and CDR2 SYGVKD. CDR3 protein: CAISESVEQETQYF. CDR3 sequence (DNA): TGTGCCATCAGTGAGTCAGTCGAGCAAGAGACCCAGTACTTC.

The V call is TRBV15, the J call TRBJ2-1; 7 nucleotides agree with TRBD1. From germline, CDR1 is LNHNV and CDR2 YYDKDF (reference sequence). CDR3 size: 15 residues. J gave up 5 bases and V 4 bases, and 8 bases lay outside the gene matches. DNA for the CDR3: TGTGCCACCAGCACCCTCGGGACAGATGACAATGAGCAGTTCTTC. Translated: CATSTLGTDDNEQFF.

The V gene is TRBV27, the J gene TRBJ1-2; maybe TRBD1 (5 bases). V lost 2 bases to trimming and J lost 3 bases, with 16 bases between them. Germline values: CDR1 MNHEY, CDR2 SMNVEV (reference sequence). This CDR3 has 16 amino acids. CDR3 in amino acids: CASSLSSRAAYYGYTF. CDR3 bases: TGTGCCAGCAGTTTAAGTTCCAGGGCAGCCTACTATGGCTACACCTTC.

The chain has TRBV5-6 and TRBJ2-5, with D perhaps TRBD2 (5 bases). Trimming removed 0 bases at V and 1 base at J, with 10 bases between. The CDR3 totals 15 residues. Per the germline V gene, CDR1 is SGHDT and CDR2 is YYEEEE. CDR3 nucleotide sequence: TGTGCCAGCAGCTTGGTGGGAGAAGGCCAAGAGACCCAGTACTTC. It specifies CASSLVGEGQETQYF. Based on the CDR3 plus reference TRBV5-6 and TRBJ2-5, the full variable domain is DAGVTQSPTHLIKTRGQQVTLRCSPKSGHDTVSWYQQALGQGPQFIFQYYEEEERQRGNFPDRFSGHQFPNYSSELNVNALLLGDSALYLCASSLVGEGQETQYFGPGTRLLVL.

This chain links TRBV5-1 with TRBJ2-1; 13 bases agree with TRBD2. Trimming cost V 4 bases and J 8 bases; bases outside gene matches: 9. This CDR3 is built from 16 residues. From germline, CDR1 is SGHRS and CDR2 YFSETQ. CDR3 coding DNA: TGCGCCAGCAGCACCGCACTAGCGGGGGGGCTCGATGAGCAGTTCTTC. It yields the protein CASSTALAGGLDEQFF.

The chain recombines TRBV30 with TRBJ1-6; 9 bases fit TRBD1. V trimming: 5 bases; J trimming: 7 bases; junction bases outside the gene matches: 3. Germline V CDR1 and CDR2: GTSNPN, SVGIG (reference sequence). The CDR3 sequence is 13 residues long. The CDR3 here is CAWAGTGNSPLHF. The CDR3, as DNA: TGTGCCTGGGCAGGGACAGGGAATTCACCCCTCCACTTT.

CDR3 amino acids: CASSFTITGPLNEQFF. In DNA form, the CDR3 reads TGTGCCAGCAGCTTCACTATCACAGGGCCACTGAATGAGCAGTTCTTC. The chain links TRBV11-1 to TRBJ2-1, with a weak D call TRBD1 (6 bases). V dropped 3 bases and J dropped 7 bases, with 19 bases sitting between them. Germline CDR1 and CDR2: SGHAT and FQDESV (reference sequence). CDR3 size: 16 residues.

The chain uses TRBV19 and TRBJ1-5, with 9 bases aligning to TRBD1. Germline CDR1 reads LNHDA; CDR2 reads SQIVND (reference sequence). The junction had 6 bases not matched to a gene; V was cut back by 11 bases and J by 4 bases. This CDR3 is built from 13 residues. Here the CDR3 DNA reads TGTGCCGGACAGGGGTATACGAATCAGCCCCAGCATTTT. Amino acid sequence: CAGQGYTNQPQHF. The whole variable domain, remainder taken from reference TRBV19 and TRBJ1-5, is DGGITQSPKYLFRKEGQNVTLSCEQNLNHDAMYWYRQDPGQGLRLIYYSQIVNDFQKGDIAEGYSVSREKKESFPLTVTSAQKNPTAFYLCAGQGYTNQPQHFGDGTRLSIL.

The J gene is TRBJ1-1, the V gene TRBV7-8; weak D call: TRBD1 (5 bases). Looked up from germline, CDR1 is SGHVS and CDR2 is FQNEAQ. Trimming removed 5 bases at V and 0 bases at J, with 13 bases between. The CDR3 spans 15 residues. The CDR3 bases are TGTGCCAGCAGCCCAGGACAAGTCATGAACACTGAAGCTTTCTTT. Translated, it gives CASSPGQVMNTEAFF.

The V gene is TRBV6-5, the J gene TRBJ2-5; 9 nucleotides match TRBD1. The CDR3 totals 13 residues. After removal of 7 bases from V and 7 bases from J, the junction contained 7 bases not matched to a gene. Germline CDR1 reads MNHEY; CDR2 reads SVGAGI. This CDR3 reads CASNNRGRGTQYF. CDR3 bases: TGTGCCAGCAATAACAGGGGGCGAGGGACCCAGTACTTC.

The CDR3 protein is CASNMGGAVAFF. The CDR3 DNA follows: TGTGCCAGCAACATGGGGGGGGCGGTGGCTTTCTTT. This chain links TRBV12-3 or TRBV12-4 with TRBJ1-1, with D maybe TRBD1 (6 bases). The CDR3 covers 12 residues. Trimming took 7 bases from V and 11 from J, leaving 17 bases between them.